This T cell receptor (beta chain) was captured in a study of post-analysis software for immune sequencing data. Whole-study results and caveats: With F measure, samples from one preparation batch clustered together strongly. There were about 5 TRBV segments more frequent in patients than controls, and TRBV5-6, TRBV5-1 and TRBV20-1 were among them. Normalized Chao1 diversity in multiple sclerosis patients fell significantly below that of controls.

V dropped 4 bases and J dropped 0; count of bases not matched to a gene: 0. Germline CDR1 reads MNHNS; CDR2 reads SASEGT. The CDR3 is 15 amino acids. On this clonotype itself: The antigen is not known.

Libraries were made from TCR beta cDNA, and they carried unique molecular identifiers. TCRdb analysed the PCR reads with MiXCR anew, one entry per CDR3 protein. The sample holds roughly 410,000 distinct CDR3 sequences, less than 40% seen once. Sequencing was performed on blood. The rearrangement joins TRBV6-1 to TRBJ2-6; 7 positions match TRBD2. The clonotype was recovered from a girl between 5 and 17 years old with multiple sclerosis. The CDR3 DNA is TGTGCCAGCAGTGGGGAGGGCTCTGGGGCCAACGTCCTGACTTTC. This gives the protein CASSGEGSGANVLTF.